What follows are 15 T cell receptor beta chains derived from one specimen sequenced in a study of T cells in Graves' hyperthyroidism and ophthalmopathy (dated by TCRdb to between 2018 and 2021). The library was prepared using multiplex PCR. Instrument on record: Illumina HiSeq 2000. TCR beta CDR3 regions were amplified from RNA transcripts. The TCR CDR3 was subjected to a first round of RT-PCR using the HTBI primer set and the Qiagen OneStep RT-PCR kit. TCRdb took the public reads, trimmed them with fastp at Q25, ran MiXCR for clone calling and kept in-frame beta chains. Rows with a matching CDR3 protein are joined into one entry that keeps the most common DNA and genes. This sample gives about 560,000 distinct CDR3 sequences in total; 15% to 20% of them show up just once. The ten most abundant clones make up more than 15% of the sample. The sequenced material came from blood. These receptors were taken from a woman under 30 with Graves' hyperthyroidism.

Ten or more counts support this clonotype. V is TRBV11-2 and J is TRBJ2-6; perhaps TRBD1 as D (6 bases). The V gene's germline CDR1 is SGHAT and CDR2 FQNNGV. V lost 4 bases to trimming and J lost 0 bases, with 16 bases between them. This CDR3 region has 18 residues. The CDR3 spells CASSYPQGSSSGANVLTF. CDR3 DNA sequence: TGTGCCAGCAGCTACCCACAGGGTTCCAGCTCTGGGGCCAACGTCCTGACTTTC.

Only a few counts were recorded for this clonotype. The chain carries TRBV7-2 and TRBJ1-4, with TRBD1 matching 9 bases. Germline trimming cut 6 bases from V and 13 bases from J; bases unmatched to any gene: 12. CDR3 size: 14 residues. The V gene's germline CDR1 is SGHTA and CDR2 FQGNSA. For the CDR3, the DNA is TGTGCCAGCAGTACCGGGACAGGGTTCTCGGGACTGTTTTTT. Amino acids: CASSTGTGFSGLFF.

This clonotype was counted ten times or more. CDR3 region: CASWGGTVGINSPLHF. The CDR3 DNA follows: TGTGCCAGCTGGGGAGGGACAGTAGGGATCAATTCACCCCTCCACTTT. This chain uses TRBV28 with TRBJ1-6, with TRBD1 matching 7 bases. The CDR3 length is 16 residues. CDR1 is MDHEN, CDR2 SYDVKM, per germline. V dropped 8 bases and J dropped 7; count of bases not matched to a gene: 14. Based on the CDR3 plus reference TRBV28 and TRBJ1-6, the full variable domain is DVKVTQSSRYLVKRTGEKVFLECVQDMDHENMFWYRQDPGLGLRLIYFSYDVKMKEKGDIPEGYSVSREKKERFSLILESASTNQTSMYLCASWGGTVGINSPLHFGNGTRLTVT.

In this sample, this clonotype turned up many times. The J gene is TRBJ2-5, the V gene TRBV20-1; D not certain. V was cut by 6 bases and J by 2 bases, with 13 bases left in between. Germline loops: CDR1 DFQATT, CDR2 SNEGSKA (reference sequence). The length of the CDR3 is 13 residues. CDR3 nucleotide sequence: TGCAGTGCCCCCCAAGGTACTCAAGAGACCCAGTACTTC. Translating it yields CSAPQGTQETQYF.

The CDR3 loop reads CSASRRGQGHYGELFF. The CDR3 DNA reads as TGCAGTGCTAGCCGCAGGGGACAGGGTCATTACGGGGAGCTGTTTTTT. This chain uses TRBV20-1 with TRBJ2-2, with 9 bases aligning to TRBD1. This CDR3 comprises 16 residues. Losses at the gene ends were 3 bases for V and 7 bases for J; bases not matched to a gene: 12. The germline V gene has CDR1 DFQATT and CDR2 SNEGSKA (reference sequence).

This clonotype appeared many times. The chain combines TRBV6-2 or TRBV6-3 with TRBJ2-5; 8 bases line up with TRBD2. Germline CDR1 and CDR2: MNHEY and SVGEGT. This CDR3 spans 16 amino acids. J lost 2 bases, V lost 2 bases, and 7 bases had no gene match. This CDR3 reads CASSYRAGEGQETQYF. Written as DNA, the CDR3 is TGTGCCAGCAGTTACAGAGCGGGAGAAGGACAAGAGACCCAGTACTTC.

About this clonotype itself: Likely a read error: the CDR3 ends without its conserved phenylalanine or tryptophan. DNA for the CDR3: TGTGCCAGCAGCGACACACGGGGTGAGACCCAGTACCTC. Protein: CASSDTRGETQYL. The chain recombines TRBV9 with TRBJ2-5; TRBD2 is a possible D gene (5 bases). The length of the CDR3 is 13 residues. The V and J ends lost 3 bases and 5 bases respectively, with 11 bases between them. The germline V gene encodes CDR1 SGDLS and CDR2 YYNGEE.

The chain carries TRBV4-1 and TRBJ1-2, with 11 positions matching TRBD1. CDR1 is MGHRA and CDR2 is YSYEKL in the germline V gene. Trimming cost V 5 bases and J 8 bases; bases outside gene matches: 10. This CDR3 has 15 amino acids. The chain's CDR3 is CASSRTGGNSQGYTF. As DNA, the CDR3 is TGCGCCAGCAGCAGGACAGGGGGCAACTCACAGGGCTACACCTTC.

This clonotype was observed at least ten times. The chain recombines TRBV20-1 with TRBJ1-5; TRBD1 matches at 9 bases. The trim removed 4 bases at V and 7 bases at J, leaving 8 bases unmatched. There are 14 residues in the CDR3. Looked up from germline, CDR1 is DFQATT and CDR2 is SNEGSKA (reference sequence). CDR3 in DNA: TGCAGTGCTAATCCAACAGGGGGCCGGCAGCCCCAGCATTTT. It encodes CSANPTGGRQPQHF.

The genes are TRBV30 and TRBJ1-3; TRBD1 matches 7 bases. V lost 5 bases, J lost 0 bases, and 7 bases stayed unmatched. The germline CDR1 and CDR2 sequences are GTSNPN and SVGIG (reference sequence). The CDR3 has 15 residues. CDR3 in amino acids: CAWGVGTVSGNTIYF. The CDR3 region has the DNA TGTGCCTGGGGCGTTGGGACAGTCTCTGGAAACACCATATATTTT.

This clonotype was recorded only once. This may come from a read error, since a much larger clone is one base off. This chain joins TRBV10-3 and TRBJ1-1; D may be TRBD1 (5 bases). The CDR3 totals 17 residues. CDR1 is ENHRY and CDR2 is SYGVKD in the germline V gene. DNA of the CDR3: TGTGCCACCAGTGAGCCCGCGGGGGTTCGCATGAACACTGAAGCTTTCTTT. Translation: CATSEPAGVRMNTEAFF.

This clonotype was seen ten or more times. J is TRBJ2-7 and V is TRBV6-5; 8 nucleotides line up with TRBD2. This CDR3 has 19 amino acids. The ends lost 2 bases at V and 4 bases at J; junction bases unmatched: 19. CDR1 is MNHEY and CDR2 is SVGAGI in the germline V gene. The chain's CDR3 is CASSYLGAGGGGMVYEQYF. The CDR3 coding sequence is TGTGCCAGCAGTTACCTCGGAGCCGGGGGGGGAGGGATGGTATACGAGCAGTACTTC.

For the CDR3, the DNA is TGTGCCAGCAGCGCCCGGGACTCTCAAGAGACCCAGTACTTC. Encoded protein: CASSARDSQETQYF. V usage is TRBV5-8 and J usage is TRBJ2-5; perhaps TRBD2 as D (6 bases). The CDR3 spans 14 residues. Germline V CDR1 and CDR2: SGHTS, YDEGEE. V dropped 4 bases and J dropped 2 bases, with 12 bases sitting between them.

This clonotype was counted between two and nine times. The genes are TRBV5-8 and TRBJ1-2, with D unclear. The CDR3 runs to 15 residues. Per germline, CDR1 SGHTS and CDR2 YDEGEE. Deletions cut 4 bases from V and 2 bases from J, with 15 bases between. CDR3 region: CASSRSSGRNYGYTF. CDR3 nucleotide sequence: TGTGCCAGCAGCCGATCGAGTGGAAGAAACTATGGCTACACCTTC. The complete variable domain, with remaining parts taken from reference TRBV5-8 and TRBJ1-2, reads EAGVTQSPTHLIKTRGQQATLRCSPISGHTSVYWYQQALGLGLQFLLWYDEGEERNRGNFPPRFSGRQFPNYSSELNVNALELEDSALYLCASSRSSGRNYGYTFGSGTRLTVV.

A remark on this clonotype: This could be a read error, since a much larger clone is one nucleotide away. V usage is TRBV30 and J usage is TRBJ1-1, with 8 bases identical to TRBD1. The CDR3 consists of 13 residues. Germline CDR1 is GTSNPN and CDR2 is SVGIG (reference sequence). CDR3 in DNA: TGTGCCTTGAGTGACCAGGGGGCGGATGAAGCTTTCTTT. Protein: CALSDQGADEAFF.